This T cell receptor (beta chain) came from a study of shared clonotypes between healthy human individuals. Findings of the study overall: Generally, naive subsets (rather than memory subsets) showed larger estimated richness.

Naive CD8 cells comprised CD45RO-negative, CCR7-positively selected cells, excluding terminally differentiated effector memory CD45RA+ cells. Germline-derived CDR1 and CDR2 are LNHDA and SQIVND (reference sequence). J gave up 8 bases and V 7 bases, and 9 bases lay outside the gene matches. CDR3 length equals 14 residues. This clone was seen a single time. Its target is unknown. Sequencing used immunoSEQ multiplex PCR; TCRdb keeps in-frame clones, though not all of them. The sample yields hundreds of thousands of clones, about 95% seen once. The chain couples TRBV19 to TRBJ2-1, with 9 bases that match TRBD2. The TCR sequence derives from a woman in her 30s in good health. The sequenced material came from naive CD8+ T cells sorted from blood. CDR3 DNA sequence: TGTGCCAGTATGAGCGGGAGGATTTCGGATGAGCAGTTCTTC. It codes for CASMSGRISDEQFF. Drawing the rest from reference TRBV19 and TRBJ2-1, the complete variable domain is DGGITQSPKYLFRKEGQNVTLSCEQNLNHDAMYWYRQDPGQGLRLIYYSQIVNDFQKGDIAEGYSVSREKKESFPLTVTSAQKNPTAFYLCASMSGRISDEQFFGPGTRLTVL.